What follows are 22 T cell receptor beta chains derived from one specimen sequenced in a study of T cell responses to AZD1222 COVID-19 vaccine. Assay used: immunoSEQ multiplex PCR; TCRdb lists only in-frame clones, some missing. Altogether about 140,000 clones are present, approximately 91% being singletons, with the ten largest covering 4.7%. Sample: peripheral blood, taken on day 0 of AZD1222 vaccination. Receptors originate from an adult in good health.

The chain combines TRBV6-5 with TRBJ1-6, with D maybe TRBD1 (5 bases). This CDR3 region has 16 residues. The germline V and J ends were trimmed by 3 bases and 9 bases, with 18 bases remaining between them. Germline V gene lookup returns CDR1 MNHEY and CDR2 SVGAGI. For the CDR3, the DNA is TGTGCCAGCAGTTATTCTTTTGGGGGGTCCTCTTCACCCCTCCACTTT. It encodes CASSYSFGGSSSPLHF.

This sequence joins TRBV6-5 and TRBJ2-1; 13 bases map to TRBD2. In germline, CDR1 is MNHEY, CDR2 SVGAGI. This CDR3 region has 15 residues. V dropped 6 bases and J dropped 2; count of bases not matched to a gene: 1. The CDR3 reads CASRLAGGAYNEQFF. CDR3 in DNA: TGTGCCAGCAGACTAGCGGGAGGGGCCTACAATGAGCAGTTCTTC.

V gene TRBV10-2 combines with J gene TRBJ2-7; 9 bases are a match to TRBD1. Germline-derived CDR1 and CDR2 are WSHSY and SAAADI. The CDR3 spans 15 residues. J was trimmed by 0 bases and V by 6 bases; bases with no gene match: 6. The CDR3 here is CASREDRGSSYEQYF. The CDR3 DNA is TGCGCCAGCAGAGAAGACAGGGGGAGCTCCTACGAGCAGTACTTC.

Only one count was recorded for this clone. V is TRBV7-2 and J is TRBJ2-2; D remains unclear. The CDR3 is made up of 15 amino acids. CDR1 is SGHTA and CDR2 is FQGNSA in the germline V gene. V dropped 8 bases and J dropped 5 bases, with 18 bases sitting between them. This chain's CDR3 is CASGLRLSVTGELFF. CDR3 nucleotides: TGTGCCAGCGGCCTCCGGCTGTCAGTAACCGGGGAGCTGTTTTTT.

The CDR3 loop is CASSLRDRQPQHF. In DNA form, the CDR3 reads TGTGCCAGTAGTCTCCGGGACAGGCAGCCCCAGCATTTT. V and J are TRBV19 and TRBJ1-5; 8 nucleotides align to TRBD1. The J segment lost 7 bases and the V segment lost 5 bases, leaving 4 bases of the junction unmatched. Germline values: CDR1 LNHDA, CDR2 SQIVND (reference sequence). The CDR3 contains 13 residues. Full variable domain (missing parts from reference TRBV19 and TRBJ1-5): DGGITQSPKYLFRKEGQNVTLSCEQNLNHDAMYWYRQDPGQGLRLIYYSQIVNDFQKGDIAEGYSVSREKKESFPLTVTSAQKNPTAFYLCASSLRDRQPQHFGDGTRLSIL.

The chain couples TRBV3-1 (or the pseudogene TRBV3-2) to TRBJ2-1, with a possible D match to TRBD1 (6 bases). The CDR3 contains 16 residues. The germline V and J ends were trimmed by 0 bases and 5 bases, with 14 bases remaining between them. Germline lookup yields CDR1 LGHDT and CDR2 YNNKEL (reference sequence). The CDR3 DNA reads as TGTGCCAGCAGCCAAGATTCAGAGGACAGCGACAATGAGCAGTTCTTC. Protein product: CASSQDSEDSDNEQFF.

The genes are TRBV13 and TRBJ1-6; 7 bases are shared with TRBD1. Germline trimming cut 5 bases from V and 5 bases from J; bases unmatched to any gene: 6. Germline assignment: CDR1 PRHDT and CDR2 FYEKMQ (reference sequence). The CDR3 runs to 15 residues. CDR3: CASSPQGGDNSPLHF. The CDR3, as DNA: TGTGCCAGCAGCCCCCAGGGGGGAGATAATTCACCCCTCCACTTT.

The chain links TRBV7-2 to TRBJ2-1, with 10 nucleotides matching TRBD2. Germline CDR1 reads SGHTA; CDR2 reads FQGNSA. V was pared by 4 bases and J by 4 bases, with 4 bases of the junction left unmatched. The CDR3 loop spans 15 amino acids. In DNA, the CDR3 is TGTGCCAGCAGCTACAGGACTAGCGGATACAATGAGCAGTTCTTC. This sequence encodes CASSYRTSGYNEQFF.

This clone has only one observation. The chain recombines TRBV10-3 with TRBJ2-7; D is possibly TRBD1 or TRBD2 (5 bases each). Trimming removed 2 bases from V and 3 bases from J, with 14 bases in between. This CDR3 is built from 15 residues. Germline V gene data show CDR1 as ENHRY and CDR2 as SYGVKD. This chain's CDR3 is CAISEPEVGVYEQYF. DNA of the CDR3: TGTGCCATCAGTGAGCCGGAGGTAGGGGTCTACGAGCAGTACTTC.

The gene calls are TRBV29-1 and TRBJ1-1, with D perhaps matching TRBD1 (5 bases). The V end was cut by 6 bases, the J end by 5 bases, with 19 bases between. Germline CDR1 and CDR2: SQVTM and ANQGSEA. The CDR3 sequence is 14 residues long. The CDR3 is CSVLLAGGGTEAFF. The CDR3 DNA reads as TGCAGCGTCCTTCTCGCTGGGGGGGGGACTGAAGCTTTCTTT.

CDR3 protein: CASSVDRTTGNTIYF. The CDR3 DNA reads TGTGCCAGCAGCGTCGACAGGACGACGGGAAACACCATATATTTT. The V call is TRBV9, the J call TRBJ1-3; D might be TRBD1 (6 bases). CDR1 is SGDLS and CDR2 is YYNGEE in the germline V gene. V lost 2 bases, J lost 4 bases, and 13 bases lay in between. This CDR3 spans 15 amino acids.

This rearrangement joins TRBV11-2 to TRBJ2-7, with a tentative D call TRBD2 (6 bases). The V and J ends lost 4 bases and 3 bases respectively, with 16 bases between them. CDR3 size: 15 residues. CDR1 and CDR2 (germline): SGHAT, FQNNGV. CDR3 amino acids: CASSSSSGGLYEQYF. CDR3 coding DNA: TGTGCCAGCAGCTCGAGCTCCGGGGGTCTCTACGAGCAGTACTTC. The complete variable domain, with remaining parts taken from reference TRBV11-2 and TRBJ2-7, reads EAGVAQSPRYKIIEKRQSVAFWCNPISGHATLYWYQQILGQGPKLLIQFQNNGVVDDSQLPKDRFSAERLKGVDSTLKIQPAKLEDSAVYLCASSSSSGGLYEQYFGPGTRLTVT.

V and J are TRBV7-9 and TRBJ2-2; D ambiguous. CDR3 length equals 12 residues. V lost 5 bases, J lost 9 bases, and 10 bases lay in between. CDR1 and CDR2 (germline): SEHNR, FQNEAQ (reference sequence). The CDR3 sequence: CASSPWRRELFF. For the CDR3, the DNA is TGTGCCAGCAGCCCTTGGCGCCGGGAGCTGTTTTTT.

This clone was observed a single time. This chain uses TRBV3-1 (or the pseudogene TRBV3-2) with TRBJ1-1; D gene uncertain. The V and J ends lost 0 bases and 11 bases respectively, with 16 bases between them. Germline values: CDR1 LGHDT, CDR2 YNNKEL (reference sequence). This CDR3 comprises 14 residues. CDR3 loop: CASSQDTLRGMAFF. In DNA, the CDR3 is TGTGCCAGCAGCCAAGATACCTTGAGAGGTATGGCTTTCTTT.

The rearrangement uses TRBV4-1 and TRBJ1-1; 11 nucleotides match TRBD1. The germline V gene has CDR1 MGHRA and CDR2 YSYEKL. The V gene end was trimmed by 3 bases and the J gene end by 3 bases; junction bases not matched to a gene: 3. The CDR3 has 15 residues. The CDR3 bases are TGCGCCAGCAGCCACGGACAGGGGGCGGACACTGAAGCTTTCTTT. It is translated as CASSHGQGADTEAFF.

V and J are TRBV27 and TRBJ2-3; D call uncertain. The CDR3 length is 14 residues. Trimming removed 2 bases from V and 2 bases from J, with 8 bases in between. Looked up from germline, CDR1 is MNHEY and CDR2 is SMNVEV (reference sequence). The CDR3, as DNA: TGTGCCAGCAGTTTACGACGGACCACAGATACGCAGTATTTT. This gives the protein CASSLRRTTDTQYF.

The rearrangement uses TRBV6-5 and TRBJ1-1; D gene uncertain. In germline, CDR1 is MNHEY, CDR2 SVGAGI. CDR3 length: 15 residues. Trimming removed 4 bases at V and 4 bases at J, with 16 bases between. DNA for the CDR3: TGTGCCAGCAGTTCAAAGTTTGGATCTAGCACTGAAGCTTTCTTT. Protein product: CASSSKFGSSTEAFF.

This chain joins TRBV5-1 and TRBJ1-2; 9 bases map to TRBD1. The ends lost 3 bases at V and 8 bases at J; junction bases unmatched: 8. This CDR3 is 14 amino acids long. The germline CDR1 and CDR2 sequences are SGHRS and YFSETQ. CDR3: CASSSGTGFRGYTF. The CDR3 DNA reads as TGCGCCAGCAGCTCCGGGACAGGGTTCCGGGGCTACACCTTC.

This clone was picked up a small number of times. The CDR3 nucleotides are TGTGCCAGCAGTCCCCAAATAGACTATGGCTACACCTTC. It translates to CASSPQIDYGYTF. The chain couples TRBV27 to TRBJ1-2; D is uncertain. Trimming removed 5 bases from V and 3 bases from J, with 10 bases in between. This CDR3 comprises 13 residues. From germline, CDR1 is MNHEY and CDR2 SMNVEV (reference sequence).

In its sample, this clone was seen a few times. This chain links TRBV7-6 with TRBJ1-5, with a weak D call TRBD1 (6 bases). The CDR3 runs to 15 residues. The V end lost 4 bases, the J end lost 4 bases, and 14 bases lay between the germline ends. Germline assignment: CDR1 SGHVS and CDR2 FNYEAQ. CDR3 amino acids: CASSSNSGANQPQHF. CDR3 DNA: TGTGCCAGCAGCTCAAATTCGGGGGCTAATCAGCCCCAGCATTTT.

J is TRBJ1-6 and V is TRBV19; D not resolved. The V end was cut by 9 bases, the J end by 7 bases, with 4 bases between. CDR1 LNHDA and CDR2 SQIVND come from the germline V gene (reference sequence). The length of the CDR3 is 10 residues. The CDR3 DNA reads as TGTGCCAGCAGAAATTCACCCCTCCACTTT. It is translated as CASRNSPLHF.

The V call is TRBV18, the J call TRBJ2-5, with D perhaps TRBD2 (6 bases). CDR1 is KGHSH, CDR2 LQKENI, per germline. Trimming removed 0 bases from V and 4 bases from J, with 12 bases in between. This CDR3 region has 15 residues. Here the CDR3 DNA reads TGTGCCAGCTCACCACCGGGACTGGGAAGAGAGACCCAGTACTTC. Encoded protein: CASSPPGLGRETQYF.